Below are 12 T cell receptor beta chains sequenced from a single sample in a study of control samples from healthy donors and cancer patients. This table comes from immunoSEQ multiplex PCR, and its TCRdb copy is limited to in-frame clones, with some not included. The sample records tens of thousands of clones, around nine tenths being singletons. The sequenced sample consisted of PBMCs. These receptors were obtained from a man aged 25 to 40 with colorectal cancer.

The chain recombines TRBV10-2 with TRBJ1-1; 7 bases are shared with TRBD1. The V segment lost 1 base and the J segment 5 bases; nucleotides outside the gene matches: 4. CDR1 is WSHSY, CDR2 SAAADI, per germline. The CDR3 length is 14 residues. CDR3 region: CASSEYRGTTEAFF. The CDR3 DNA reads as TGCGCCAGCAGTGAGTACAGGGGTACGACTGAAGCTTTCTTT.

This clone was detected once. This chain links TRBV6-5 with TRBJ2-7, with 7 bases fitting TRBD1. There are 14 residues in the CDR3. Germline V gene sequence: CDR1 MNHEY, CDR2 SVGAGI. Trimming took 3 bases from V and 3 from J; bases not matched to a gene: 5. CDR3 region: CASSYDRERYEQYF. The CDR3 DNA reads TGTGCCAGCAGTTATGACAGGGAGCGCTACGAGCAGTACTTC.

The CDR3, as DNA: TGTGCCAGTAGTACCGGACAGAATGAAGCTTTCTTT. It codes for CASSTGQNEAFF. The gene calls are TRBV19 and TRBJ1-1; a weak D match, TRBD1 (6 bases). Germline lookup yields CDR1 LNHDA and CDR2 SQIVND (reference sequence). CDR3 length: 12 amino acids. The V end was cut by 4 bases, the J end by 7 bases, with 10 bases between.

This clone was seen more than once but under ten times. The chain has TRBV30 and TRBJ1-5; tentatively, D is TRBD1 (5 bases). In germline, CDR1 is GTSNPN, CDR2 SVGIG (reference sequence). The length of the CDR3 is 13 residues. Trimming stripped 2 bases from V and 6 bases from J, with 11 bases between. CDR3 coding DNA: TGTGCCTGGAGTCAAAAGGGGACTCAGCCCCAGCATTTT. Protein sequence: CAWSQKGTQPQHF.

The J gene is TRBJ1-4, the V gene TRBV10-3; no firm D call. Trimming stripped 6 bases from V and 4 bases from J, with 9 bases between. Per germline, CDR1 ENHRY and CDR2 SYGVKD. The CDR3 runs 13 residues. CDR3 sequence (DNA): TGTGCCATCAGAGCGCGTCTTAATGAAAAACTGTTTTTT. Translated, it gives CAIRARLNEKLFF.

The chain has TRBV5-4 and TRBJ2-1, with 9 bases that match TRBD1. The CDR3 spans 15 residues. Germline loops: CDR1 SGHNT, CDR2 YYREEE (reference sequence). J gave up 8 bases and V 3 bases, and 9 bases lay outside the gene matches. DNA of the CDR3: TGTGCCAGCAGCTCCGGGACAGGGTCCCCCTATGAGCAGTTCTTC. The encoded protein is CASSSGTGSPYEQFF. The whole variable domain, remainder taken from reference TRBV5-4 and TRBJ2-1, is ETGVTQSPTHLIKTRGQQVTLRCSSQSGHNTVSWYQQALGQGPQFIFQYYREEENGRGNFPPRFSGLQFPNYSSELNVNALELDDSALYLCASSSGTGSPYEQFFGPGTRLTVL.

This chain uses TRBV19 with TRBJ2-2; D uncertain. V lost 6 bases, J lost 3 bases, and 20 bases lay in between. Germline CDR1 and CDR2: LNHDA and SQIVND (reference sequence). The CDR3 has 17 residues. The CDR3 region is CASSSRDRKPDTGELFF. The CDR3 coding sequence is TGTGCCAGTAGCAGCCGCGACCGAAAACCGGACACCGGGGAGCTGTTTTTT.

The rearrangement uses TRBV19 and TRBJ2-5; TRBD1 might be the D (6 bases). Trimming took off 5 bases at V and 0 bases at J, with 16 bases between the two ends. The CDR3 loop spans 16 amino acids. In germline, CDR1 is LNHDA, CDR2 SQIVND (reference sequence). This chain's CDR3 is CASSPPRGAHQETQYF. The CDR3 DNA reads TGTGCCAGTAGTCCCCCCAGGGGCGCCCACCAAGAGACCCAGTACTTC.

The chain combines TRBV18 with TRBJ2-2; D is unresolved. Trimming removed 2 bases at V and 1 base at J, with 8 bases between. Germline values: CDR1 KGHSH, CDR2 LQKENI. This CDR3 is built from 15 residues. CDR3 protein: CASSPVGRNTGELFF. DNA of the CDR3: TGTGCCAGCTCACCAGTTGGCAGGAACACCGGGGAGCTGTTTTTT.

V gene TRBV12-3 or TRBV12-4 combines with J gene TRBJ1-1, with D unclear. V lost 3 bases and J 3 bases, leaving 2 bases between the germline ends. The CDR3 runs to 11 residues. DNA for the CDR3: TGTGCCAGCAGTTTCTACACTGAAGCTTTCTTT. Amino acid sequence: CASSFYTEAFF.

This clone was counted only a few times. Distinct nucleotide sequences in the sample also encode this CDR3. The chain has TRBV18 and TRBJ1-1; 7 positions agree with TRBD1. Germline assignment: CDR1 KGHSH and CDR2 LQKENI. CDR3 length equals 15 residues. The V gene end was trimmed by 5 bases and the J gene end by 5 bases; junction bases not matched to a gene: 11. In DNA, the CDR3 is TGTGCCAGCTCATCACAGGGGAGGTCGAGGACTGAAGCTTTCTTT. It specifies CASSSQGRSRTEAFF.

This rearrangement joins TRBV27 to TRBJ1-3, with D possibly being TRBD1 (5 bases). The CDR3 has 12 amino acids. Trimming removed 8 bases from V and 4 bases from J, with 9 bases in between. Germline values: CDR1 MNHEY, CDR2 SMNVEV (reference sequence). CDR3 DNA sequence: TGTGCCAGCTCGGGACCCGGAAACACCATATATTTT. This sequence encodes CASSGPGNTIYF.